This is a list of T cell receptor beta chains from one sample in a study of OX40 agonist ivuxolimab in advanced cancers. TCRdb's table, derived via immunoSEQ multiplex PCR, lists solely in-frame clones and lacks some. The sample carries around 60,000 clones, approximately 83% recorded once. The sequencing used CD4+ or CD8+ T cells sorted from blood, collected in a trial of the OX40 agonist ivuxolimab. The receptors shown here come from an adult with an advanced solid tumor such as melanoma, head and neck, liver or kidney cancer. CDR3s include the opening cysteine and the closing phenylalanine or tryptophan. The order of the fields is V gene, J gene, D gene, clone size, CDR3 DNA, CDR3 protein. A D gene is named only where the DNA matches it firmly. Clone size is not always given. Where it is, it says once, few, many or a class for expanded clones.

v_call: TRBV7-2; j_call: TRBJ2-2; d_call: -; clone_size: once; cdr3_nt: TGTGCCAGCAGCCAAGCCAGGGGCTGGACCGGGGAGCTGTTTTTT; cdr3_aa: CASSQARGWTGELFF
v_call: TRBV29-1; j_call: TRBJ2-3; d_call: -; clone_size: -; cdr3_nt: TGCAGCGCCGGAGGGGGGCTGAGAACAGATACGCAGTATTTT; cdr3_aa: CSAGGGLRTDTQYF
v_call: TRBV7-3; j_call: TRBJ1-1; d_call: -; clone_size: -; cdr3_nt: TGTGCCAGCAGCTTAGGTGTCACCACTGAAGCTTTCTTT; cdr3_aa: CASSLGVTTEAFF
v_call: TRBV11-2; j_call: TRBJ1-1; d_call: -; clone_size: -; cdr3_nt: TGTGCCAGCAGCTTTTCTGCGAACACTGAAGCTTTCTTT; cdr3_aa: CASSFSANTEAFF
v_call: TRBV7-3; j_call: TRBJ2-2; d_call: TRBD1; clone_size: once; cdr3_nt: TGTGCCAGCAGCTCCACAGGGGGCGCGAACACCGGGGAGCTGTTTTTT; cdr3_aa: CASSSTGGANTGELFF
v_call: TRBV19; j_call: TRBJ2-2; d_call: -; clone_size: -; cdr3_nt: TGTGCCAGTAGTATAGGTGGGACTTGGTCAAACACCGGGGAGCTGTTTTTT; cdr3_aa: CASSIGGTWSNTGELFF
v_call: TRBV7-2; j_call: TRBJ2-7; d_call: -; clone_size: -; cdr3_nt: TGTGCCAGCAGCTTAGCGCGGAGCCGACTCTCCTACGAGCAGTACTTC; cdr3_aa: CASSLARSRLSYEQYF
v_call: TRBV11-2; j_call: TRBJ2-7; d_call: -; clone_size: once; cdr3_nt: TGTGCCAGCAGCCCCGATGCCCCGGGGGCTCAGAAGCAGTACTTC; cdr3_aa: CASSPDAPGAQKQYF
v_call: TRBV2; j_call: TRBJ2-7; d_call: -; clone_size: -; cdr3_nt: TGTGCCAGCAACGGCCAGGGGTTTGGGGAGCAGTACTTC; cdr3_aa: CASNGQGFGEQYF
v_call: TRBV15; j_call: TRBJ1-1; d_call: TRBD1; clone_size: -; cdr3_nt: TGTGCCACCAGCAGAGTTGGGACAGGAGGTGAAGCTTTCTTT; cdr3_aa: CATSRVGTGGEAFF
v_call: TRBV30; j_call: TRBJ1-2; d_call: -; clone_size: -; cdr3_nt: TGTGGGTGGGGAGCCGGCTATGGCTACACCTTC; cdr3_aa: CGWGAGYGYTF
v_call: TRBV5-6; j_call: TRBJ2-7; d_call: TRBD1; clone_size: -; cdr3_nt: TGTGCCAGCAGCTCATACGGGACAGCAGGGGAAAGCGAGCAGTACTTC; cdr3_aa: CASSSYGTAGESEQYF
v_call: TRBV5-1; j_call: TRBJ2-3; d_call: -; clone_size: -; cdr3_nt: TGCGCCAGCAGCCCGTCGGGGCGGATAGATACGCAGTATTTT; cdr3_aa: CASSPSGRIDTQYF
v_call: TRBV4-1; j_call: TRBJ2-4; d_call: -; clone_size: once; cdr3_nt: TGCGCCAGCAGCCAAGAGGGAGGAGCCAAAAACATTCAGTACTTC; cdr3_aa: CASSQEGGAKNIQYF
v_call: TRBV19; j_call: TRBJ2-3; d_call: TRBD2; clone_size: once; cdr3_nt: TGTGCCAGTAGTATGGGGACTAGCGGGGGCCCTTACACAGATACGCAGTATTTT; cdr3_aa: CASSMGTSGGPYTDTQYF
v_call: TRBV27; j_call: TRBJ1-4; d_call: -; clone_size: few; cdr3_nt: TGTGCCAGCAGTTTCAGGGGCGGCGAAAAACTGTTTTTT; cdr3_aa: CASSFRGGEKLFF
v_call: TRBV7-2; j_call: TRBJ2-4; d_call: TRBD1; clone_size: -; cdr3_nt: TGTGCCAGCAGCCACGGGACAGGGCAAAACATTCAGTACTTC; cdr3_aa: CASSHGTGQNIQYF
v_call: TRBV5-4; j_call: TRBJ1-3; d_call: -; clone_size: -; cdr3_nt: TGTGCCAGCAGCCCTCAAGTCGGAACAGGCGACTCTGGAAACACCATATATTTT; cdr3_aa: CASSPQVGTGDSGNTIYF
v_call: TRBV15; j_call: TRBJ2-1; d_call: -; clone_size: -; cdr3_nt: TGTGCCACCAGCGAGGGGGGACATGAGCAGTTCTTC; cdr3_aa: CATSEGGHEQFF
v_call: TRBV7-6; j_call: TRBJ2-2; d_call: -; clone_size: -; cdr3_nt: TGTGCCAGCAGCTTCCGACCTGGAACCGGGGAGCTGTTTTTT; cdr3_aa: CASSFRPGTGELFF
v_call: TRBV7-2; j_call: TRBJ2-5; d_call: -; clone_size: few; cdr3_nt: TGTGCCAGCAGCTTAGCGGGGTTGGCTGAGACCCAGTACTTC; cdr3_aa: CASSLAGLAETQYF
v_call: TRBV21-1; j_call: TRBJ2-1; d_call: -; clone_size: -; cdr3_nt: TGTGCCAGCAGCAAAGTCGGGACAGGCTTTTTAGTGGACAATGAGCAGTTCTTC; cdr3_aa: CASSKVGTGFLVDNEQFF
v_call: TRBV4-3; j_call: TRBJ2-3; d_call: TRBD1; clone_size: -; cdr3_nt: TGCGCCAGCAGCCAGCACAGGGGAGTTACAGATACGCAGTATTTT; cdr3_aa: CASSQHRGVTDTQYF
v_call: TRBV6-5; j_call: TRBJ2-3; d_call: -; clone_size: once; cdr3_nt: TGTGCCAGCAGTTTAGGAAGGGGGACTCACACAGATACGCAGTATTTT; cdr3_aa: CASSLGRGTHTDTQYF